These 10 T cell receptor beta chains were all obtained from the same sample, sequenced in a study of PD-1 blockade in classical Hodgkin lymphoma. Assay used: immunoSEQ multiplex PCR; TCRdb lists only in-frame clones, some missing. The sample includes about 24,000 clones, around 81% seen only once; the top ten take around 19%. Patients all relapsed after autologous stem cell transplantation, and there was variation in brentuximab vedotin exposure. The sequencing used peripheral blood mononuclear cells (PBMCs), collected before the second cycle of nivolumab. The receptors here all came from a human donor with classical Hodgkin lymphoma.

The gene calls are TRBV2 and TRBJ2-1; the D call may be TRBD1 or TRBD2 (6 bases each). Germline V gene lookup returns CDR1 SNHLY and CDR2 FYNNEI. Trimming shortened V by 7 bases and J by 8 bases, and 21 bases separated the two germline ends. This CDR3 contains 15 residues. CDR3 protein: CASITGGSGWDEQFF. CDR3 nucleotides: TGTGCCAGCATAACTGGGGGCAGCGGGTGGGATGAGCAGTTCTTC.

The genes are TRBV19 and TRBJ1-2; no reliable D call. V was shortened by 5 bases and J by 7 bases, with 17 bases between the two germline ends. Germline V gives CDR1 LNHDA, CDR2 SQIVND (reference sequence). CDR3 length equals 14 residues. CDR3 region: CASSSLGAPGGYTF. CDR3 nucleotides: TGTGCCAGTAGTTCTCTTGGAGCCCCCGGTGGCTACACCTTC.

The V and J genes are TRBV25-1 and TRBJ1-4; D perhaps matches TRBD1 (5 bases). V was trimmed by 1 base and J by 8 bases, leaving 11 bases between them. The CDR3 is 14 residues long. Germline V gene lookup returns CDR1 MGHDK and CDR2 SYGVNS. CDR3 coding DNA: TGTGCCAGCAGTGAATCAGGGATAGGGGAAAAACTGTTTTTT. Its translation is CASSESGIGEKLFF. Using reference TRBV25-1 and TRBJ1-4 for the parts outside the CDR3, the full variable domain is EADIYQTPRYLVIGTGKKITLECSQTMGHDKMYWYQQDPGMELHLIHYSYGVNSTEKGDLSSESTVSRIRTEHFPLTLESARPSHTSQYLCASSESGIGEKLFFGSGTQLSVL.

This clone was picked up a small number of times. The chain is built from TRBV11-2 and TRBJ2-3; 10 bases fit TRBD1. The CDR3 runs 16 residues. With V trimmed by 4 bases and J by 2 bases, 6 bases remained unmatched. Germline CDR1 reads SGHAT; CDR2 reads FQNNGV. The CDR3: CASSSDRGFTTDTQYF. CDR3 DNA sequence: TGTGCCAGCAGCTCGGACAGGGGGTTTACCACAGATACGCAGTATTTT.

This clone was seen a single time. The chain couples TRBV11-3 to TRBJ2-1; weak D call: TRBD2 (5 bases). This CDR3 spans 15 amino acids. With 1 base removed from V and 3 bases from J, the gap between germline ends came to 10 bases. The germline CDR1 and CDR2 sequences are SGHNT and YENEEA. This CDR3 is CASSLGDSVYNEQFF. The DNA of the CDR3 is TGTGCCAGCAGCTTAGGGGATAGCGTCTACAATGAGCAGTTCTTC.

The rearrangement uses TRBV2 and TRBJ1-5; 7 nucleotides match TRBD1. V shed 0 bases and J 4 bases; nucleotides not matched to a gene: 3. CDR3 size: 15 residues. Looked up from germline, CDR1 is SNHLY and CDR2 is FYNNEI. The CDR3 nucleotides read TGTGCCAGCAGTGAAGCAGGGGGCGGGAATCAGCCCCAGCATTTT. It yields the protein CASSEAGGGNQPQHF.

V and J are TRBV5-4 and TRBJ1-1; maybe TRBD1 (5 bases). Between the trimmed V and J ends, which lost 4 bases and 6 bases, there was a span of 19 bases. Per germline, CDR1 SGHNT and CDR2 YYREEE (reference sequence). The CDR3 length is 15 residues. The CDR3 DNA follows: TGTGCCAGCAGCCCTAACGGGGGGGGTTTTCCTGAAGCTTTCTTT. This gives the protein CASSPNGGGFPEAFF. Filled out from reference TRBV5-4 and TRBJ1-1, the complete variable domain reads ETGVTQSPTHLIKTRGQQVTLRCSSQSGHNTVSWYQQALGQGPQFIFQYYREEENGRGNFPPRFSGLQFPNYSSELNVNALELDDSALYLCASSPNGGGFPEAFFGQGTRLTVV.

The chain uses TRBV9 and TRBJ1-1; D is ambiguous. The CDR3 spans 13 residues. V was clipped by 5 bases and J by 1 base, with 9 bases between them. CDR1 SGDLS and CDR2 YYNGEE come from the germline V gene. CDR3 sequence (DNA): TGTGCCAGCAGAGCCTCGGAGAACACTGAAGCTTTCTTT. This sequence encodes CASRASENTEAFF.

CDR3 DNA sequence: TGTGCCAGCAGCTTAGTAGTAGCGGGGGTTGGCACAGATACGCAGTATTTT. Translated, it gives CASSLVVAGVGTDTQYF. V and J are TRBV7-2 and TRBJ2-3; 9 nucleotides line up with TRBD2. With V trimmed by 1 base and J by 1 base, 6 bases remained unmatched. CDR1 is SGHTA and CDR2 is FQGNSA in the germline V gene. The CDR3 extends over 17 amino acids.

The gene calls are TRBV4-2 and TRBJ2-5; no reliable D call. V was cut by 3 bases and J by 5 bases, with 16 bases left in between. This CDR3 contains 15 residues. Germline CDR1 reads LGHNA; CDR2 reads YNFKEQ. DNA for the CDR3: TGTGCCAGCAGCCAGACGACCGGCGCTGGGGAGACCCAGTACTTC. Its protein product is CASSQTTGAGETQYF.